This T cell receptor beta chain was sequenced in a study of tumor and adjacent non-tumor tissue in lung cancer. The template was RNA from unsorted bulk tissue. More than 3 cm separated this lung sample from the edge of the tumor. The library came from three nested PCR rounds adapted from ARM-PCR protocols. Each CDR3 protein is one row after TCRdb ran MiXCR on the multiplex PCR reads. Of 40,000 to 60,000 distinct CDR3 sequences listed, 64% are singletons. V was clipped by 4 bases and J by 2 bases; unmatched bases: 5. The CDR3 sequence is 14 residues long. The germline V gene encodes CDR1 SGHRS and CDR2 YFSETQ. This clonotype was observed a handful of times. A much larger clone lies one base from this, so it may be a read error.

Sequenced sample: distant non-tumor lung tissue. The chain uses TRBV5-1 and TRBJ1-2; 7 nucleotides align to TRBD1. The TCR sequence derives from a woman in her sixties or seventies with non-small cell lung cancer. CDR3 in DNA: TGCGCCAGCAGCCCTTCGACAGGGAACTATGGCTACACCTTC. Its protein product is CASSPSTGNYGYTF.